The 27 T cell receptor beta chains given below trace back to one sample, sequenced in a study of cytomegalovirus exposure and HLA in healthy donors. The study ran its PCR with 60 Vbeta and 13 Jbeta primers. TCRdb's copy holds only in-frame clones and misses some; the assay was immunoSEQ multiplex PCR. Among roughly 100,000 clones listed, more than 60% were seen once. The specimen was PBMCs. These receptors came from a woman aged 35 to 49 in good health and CMV-seropositive.

In regard to this clone: A junction boundary mismatches the germline segment, possibly from a read error. The CDR3 sequence is CSSSSVQGNTEAFF. CDR3 DNA: TGTTCCAGCAGCTCCGTCCAGGGGAACACTGAAGCTTTCTTT. The chain uses TRBV7-9 and TRBJ1-1, with D possibly being TRBD1 (5 bases). This CDR3 has 14 amino acids. CDR1 SEHNR and CDR2 FQNEAQ come from the germline V gene (reference sequence).

The chain joins TRBV11-3 to TRBJ2-6, with 8 bases aligning to TRBD2. CDR1 SGHNT and CDR2 YENEEA come from the germline V gene. The V and J ends lost 1 base and 1 base, in that order; junction bases with no gene match: 3. The CDR3 runs to 17 residues. The CDR3 bases are TGTGCCAGCAGCTTAGCGGGGGGGCGATCTGGGGCCAACGTCCTGACTTTC. Amino acid sequence: CASSLAGGRSGANVLTF.

The chain employs TRBV6-1 and TRBJ1-2; 9 bases are a match to TRBD1. The CDR3 has 15 amino acids. Germline trimming cut 7 bases from V and 6 bases from J; bases unmatched to any gene: 12. Looked up from germline, CDR1 is MNHNS and CDR2 is SASEGT. The chain's CDR3 is CASTKDRGRIDGYTF. In nucleotides, the CDR3 is TGTGCCAGCACCAAGGACAGGGGTAGAATCGATGGCTACACCTTC.

This clone was counted a few times. The V gene is TRBV7-9, the J gene TRBJ2-1; the D is unclear. The CDR3 is 15 residues long. V dropped 3 bases and J dropped 9 bases, with 18 bases sitting between them. Per germline, CDR1 SEHNR and CDR2 FQNEAQ (reference sequence). The CDR3, as DNA: TGTGCCAGCAGCTTCAAGGTTGGGCCGCCGGCTGAGCAGTTCTTC. It yields the protein CASSFKVGPPAEQFF.

The sample holds a few counts of this clone. This chain joins TRBV6-6 and TRBJ1-6; 8 bases match TRBD1. CDR3 length: 14 residues. V shed 6 bases, J shed 6 bases, and the junction held 4 bases outside the gene matches. Germline CDR1 and CDR2: MNHNY and SVGAGI (reference sequence). CDR3 in amino acids: CASSQDRVNSPLHF. CDR3 coding DNA: TGTGCCAGCAGCCAGGACAGGGTTAATTCACCCCTCCACTTT.

This clone was detected only once. The chain links TRBV7-9 to TRBJ2-1; D is perhaps TRBD1 (6 bases). The V and J ends lost 3 bases and 8 bases respectively, with 20 bases between them. Germline values: CDR1 SEHNR, CDR2 FQNEAQ (reference sequence). The CDR3 is made up of 16 amino acids. The CDR3: CASSFRHQAPGDEQFF. The CDR3 DNA reads TGTGCCAGCAGCTTCCGACACCAGGCGCCAGGGGATGAGCAGTTCTTC.

This clone appeared a few times. This rearrangement joins TRBV6-1 to TRBJ1-6; unclear D gene. Trimming pared 2 bases from V and 7 bases from J, leaving 9 bases between. CDR1 is MNHNS, CDR2 SASEGT, per germline. The CDR3 spans 14 residues. CDR3 amino acids: CASSEIGKNSPLHF. As DNA, the CDR3 is TGTGCCAGCAGTGAAATCGGGAAGAATTCACCCCTCCACTTT.

The chain couples TRBV5-5 to TRBJ2-5; D is unclear. Per the germline V gene, CDR1 is SGHKS and CDR2 is YYEKEE (reference sequence). CDR3 size: 14 residues. The V end lost 2 bases, the J end lost 5 bases, and 13 bases lay between the germline ends. The CDR3 region is CASSFRMGWETQYF. The CDR3 coding sequence is TGTGCCAGCAGCTTTCGCATGGGCTGGGAGACCCAGTACTTC.

This clone was recorded a few times. CDR3 nucleotide sequence: TGTGCCAGCAGCTTGGCCTCCCTAGCGGGGGGGCTTGAGCAGTTCTTC. It is translated as CASSLASLAGGLEQFF. The chain has TRBV11-2 and TRBJ2-1; 12 bases agree with TRBD2. Germline CDR1 is SGHAT and CDR2 is FQNNGV. The junction had 9 bases not matched to a gene; V was cut back by 3 bases and J by 9 bases. This CDR3 region has 16 residues.

The J gene is TRBJ2-3, the V gene TRBV7-8; possibly TRBD2 for D (5 bases). The CDR3 spans 13 residues. Germline V gene lookup returns CDR1 SGHVS and CDR2 FQNEAQ. Trimming took 3 bases from V and 7 from J, leaving 11 bases between them. The chain's CDR3 is CASSLDRGHTQYF. The CDR3 DNA reads as TGTGCCAGCAGCTTGGACCGAGGGCATACGCAGTATTTT.

This clone showed up just a few times. The chain combines TRBV5-4 with TRBJ2-2; 7 nucleotides line up with TRBD2. Unmatched junction bases numbered 2, after V lost 0 bases and J lost 0 bases. The CDR3 is 16 amino acids. Looked up from germline, CDR1 is SGHNT and CDR2 is YYREEE (reference sequence). The CDR3 DNA follows: TGTGCCAGCAGCTTGGGGGGGGGTCCGAACACCGGGGAGCTGTTTTTT. Translated, it gives CASSLGGGPNTGELFF.

The CDR3 protein is CASGGQVRTQPQHF. The DNA of the CDR3 is TGTGCCAGCGGTGGACAGGTACGAACACAGCCCCAGCATTTT. The chain is built from TRBV28 and TRBJ1-5, with TRBD1 identical over 7 bases. The CDR3 covers 14 residues. V lost 8 bases to trimming and J lost 7 bases; unmatched junction nucleotides: 11. Germline loops: CDR1 MDHEN, CDR2 SYDVKM.

J is TRBJ1-2 and V is TRBV5-1; 12 nucleotides align to TRBD1. The trim removed 4 bases at V and 6 bases at J, leaving 4 bases unmatched. The CDR3 contains 14 residues. CDR1 is SGHRS and CDR2 is YFSETQ in the germline V gene. The chain's CDR3 is CASSLGQGADGYTF. CDR3 bases: TGCGCCAGCAGCCTGGGACAGGGGGCCGATGGCTACACCTTC.

The chain links TRBV4-1 to TRBJ1-2, with D possibly matching TRBD1 (6 bases). V was trimmed by 0 bases and J by 4 bases, leaving 18 bases between them. This CDR3 comprises 17 residues. Germline loops: CDR1 MGHRA, CDR2 YSYEKL. The CDR3 is CASSQDRGANHLYGYTF. In DNA, the CDR3 is TGCGCCAGCAGCCAAGATCGGGGGGCAAACCACCTCTATGGCTACACCTTC.

The gene calls are TRBV10-3 and TRBJ1-5; D is perhaps TRBD1 (5 bases). Germline V gene data show CDR1 as ENHRY and CDR2 as SYGVKD. Deletions cut 0 bases from V and 6 bases from J, with 12 bases between. The CDR3 runs 15 residues. CDR3 in DNA: TGTGCCATCAGTGAGTCGTTGGGGGACTCTCAGCCCCAGCATTTT. Translated: CAISESLGDSQPQHF.

As for this clone: The junction departs from germline at one end; a sequencing error may be responsible. The same CDR3 can be traced to other DNA sequences in this sample. The chain is built from TRBV28 and TRBJ1-1; 9 bases match TRBD1. This CDR3 has 17 residues. Germline V gene lookup returns CDR1 MDHEN and CDR2 SYDVKM. CDR3 amino acids: CASSSYPGQGRNTEAFF. CDR3 bases: TGTGCCAGCAGTTCCTACCCGGGACAGGGCCGGAACACTGAAGCCTTCTTT.

The J gene is TRBJ1-5, the V gene TRBV18; D might be TRBD1 (6 bases). Deletions cut 6 bases from V and 4 bases from J, with 22 bases between. Per the germline V gene, CDR1 is KGHSH and CDR2 is LQKENI. The CDR3 is made up of 17 amino acids. The CDR3 spells CASSHTEAGANNQPQHF. In DNA form, the CDR3 reads TGTGCCAGCTCTCACACCGAGGCAGGGGCGAATAATCAGCCCCAGCATTTT.

In this sample, this clone turned up a few times. The chain carries TRBV27 and TRBJ1-1; 10 positions agree with TRBD1. Germline V CDR1 and CDR2: MNHEY, SMNVEV (reference sequence). The CDR3 is made up of 14 amino acids. The V gene end was trimmed by 6 bases and the J gene end by 4 bases; junction bases not matched to a gene: 5. The CDR3 nucleotides read TGTGCCAGCAGAAGGGACAGGGGAGTCACTGAAGCTTTCTTT. Translating gives CASRRDRGVTEAFF.

The rearrangement joins TRBV7-9 to TRBJ2-1; 11 positions match TRBD2. In germline, CDR1 is SEHNR, CDR2 FQNEAQ (reference sequence). The CDR3 extends over 19 amino acids. V was pared by 2 bases and J by 0 bases, with 9 bases of the junction left unmatched. Here the CDR3 reads CASSLFSLAGASSYNEQFF. The CDR3, as DNA: TGTGCCAGCAGCTTATTTTCACTAGCGGGGGCGAGCTCCTACAATGAGCAGTTCTTC.

This chain links TRBV28 with TRBJ1-4; D is ambiguous. Per germline, CDR1 MDHEN and CDR2 SYDVKM. The V end lost 3 bases, the J end lost 3 bases, and 8 bases lay between the germline ends. The CDR3 runs to 14 residues. CDR3 residues: CASSFVSANEKLFF. The DNA of the CDR3 is TGTGCCAGCAGTTTTGTGAGTGCTAATGAAAAACTGTTTTTT.

The chain has TRBV19 and TRBJ2-3; TRBD1 matches at 9 bases. Looked up from germline, CDR1 is LNHDA and CDR2 is SQIVND (reference sequence). The CDR3 has 16 amino acids. The junction had 10 bases not matched to a gene; V was cut back by 5 bases and J by 4 bases. CDR3 residues: CASSPRTGVRADTQYF. The DNA of the CDR3 is TGTGCCAGTAGTCCCCGGACAGGGGTTCGCGCAGATACGCAGTATTTT. The full variable domain, rest sourced from reference TRBV19 and TRBJ2-3, is DGGITQSPKYLFRKEGQNVTLSCEQNLNHDAMYWYRQDPGQGLRLIYYSQIVNDFQKGDIAEGYSVSREKKESFPLTVTSAQKNPTAFYLCASSPRTGVRADTQYFGPGTRLTVL.

The rearrangement links TRBV5-1 to TRBJ2-5; the D gene is possibly TRBD2 (5 bases). The V gene lost 0 bases and the J gene lost 5 bases, with 14 bases spanning the gap. Germline V gene sequence: CDR1 SGHRS, CDR2 YFSETQ. The CDR3 extends over 15 amino acids. The CDR3 loop is CASSLALGESETQYF. In DNA, the CDR3 is TGCGCCAGCAGCTTGGCACTCGGGGAGAGCGAGACCCAGTACTTC.

This clone has only a few counts. The rearrangement joins TRBV9 to TRBJ1-2; tentative D call: TRBD1 (5 bases). This CDR3 spans 14 amino acids. Germline CDR1 is SGDLS and CDR2 is YYNGEE. Trimming took off 1 base at V and 5 bases at J, with 12 bases between the two ends. The CDR3 here is CASSVSGGGYGYTF. CDR3 DNA: TGTGCCAGCAGCGTATCGGGGGGTGGGTATGGCTACACCTTC.

This chain connects TRBV5-6 to TRBJ2-3, with D maybe TRBD1 (6 bases). This CDR3 spans 14 amino acids. Germline assignment: CDR1 SGHDT and CDR2 YYEEEE. Trimming removed 3 bases from V and 3 bases from J, with 11 bases in between. The CDR3 DNA is TGTGCCAGCAGCTCGACCAGGGGAACAGATACGCAGTATTTT. Protein: CASSSTRGTDTQYF.

There are a few counts of this clone. V usage is TRBV14 and J usage is TRBJ2-1; possible D gene TRBD1, 5 bases. Deletions cut 2 bases from V and 4 bases from J, with 9 bases between. Germline CDR1 SGHDN, CDR2 FVKESK. The CDR3 extends over 14 amino acids. The CDR3 is CASSQSGWYNEQFF. In DNA, the CDR3 is TGTGCCAGCAGCCAATCAGGGTGGTACAATGAGCAGTTCTTC.

This clone showed up just once. The chain has TRBV4-2 and TRBJ2-3, with 10 bases that match TRBD1. Germline values: CDR1 LGHNA, CDR2 YNFKEQ. The CDR3 sequence is 15 residues long. With V trimmed by 2 bases and J by 3 bases, 2 bases remained unmatched. The CDR3 spells CASSQRQGATDTQYF. The CDR3 DNA sequence: TGTGCCAGCAGCCAACGACAGGGGGCAACAGATACGCAGTATTTT.

V is TRBV7-2 and J is TRBJ1-2; 8 nucleotides match TRBD1. This CDR3 is 15 amino acids long. The junction had 2 bases not matched to a gene; V was cut back by 1 base and J by 1 base. Looked up from germline, CDR1 is SGHTA and CDR2 is FQGNSA. The CDR3 DNA reads as TGTGCCAGCAGCTTAGAACAGGGGGTTAACTATGGCTACACCTTC. As protein: CASSLEQGVNYGYTF.